The T cell receptor beta chain under discussion was sequenced for a study of shared clonotypes between healthy human individuals. This clone was found a few times. V was pared by 6 bases and J by 5 bases, with 13 bases between. CDR3 size: 14 residues. Germline lookup yields CDR1 MNHEY and CDR2 SMNVEV (reference sequence). Assay used: immunoSEQ multiplex PCR; TCRdb lists only in-frame clones, some missing. The sample yields fewer than 350,000 clones, roughly 84% seen once. This receptor was obtained from a man younger than 30 in good health. This rearrangement joins TRBV27 to TRBJ1-4, with D perhaps TRBD1 (6 bases). What was sequenced was memory CD8+ T cells sorted from blood. The sample's subset: CD45RO+ cells pooled with CCR7-negative TemRA cells. The CDR3 is CASRIQGLNEKLFF. The CDR3, as DNA: TGTGCCAGCAGGATCCAGGGGCTGAATGAAAAACTGTTTTTT.